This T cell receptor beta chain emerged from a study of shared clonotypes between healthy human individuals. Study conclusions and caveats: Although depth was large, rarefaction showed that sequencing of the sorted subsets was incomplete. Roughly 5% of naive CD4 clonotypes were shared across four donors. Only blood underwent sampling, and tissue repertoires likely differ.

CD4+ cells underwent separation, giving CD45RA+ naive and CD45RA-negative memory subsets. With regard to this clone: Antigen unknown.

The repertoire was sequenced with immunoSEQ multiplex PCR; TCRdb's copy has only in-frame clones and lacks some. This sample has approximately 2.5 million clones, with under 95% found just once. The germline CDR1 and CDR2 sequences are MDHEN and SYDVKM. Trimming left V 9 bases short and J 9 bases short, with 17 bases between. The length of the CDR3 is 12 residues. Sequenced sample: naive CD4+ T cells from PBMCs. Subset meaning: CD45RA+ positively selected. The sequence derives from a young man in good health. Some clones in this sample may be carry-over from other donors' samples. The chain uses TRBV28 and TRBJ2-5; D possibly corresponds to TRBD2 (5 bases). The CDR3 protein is CASGESLEAQYF. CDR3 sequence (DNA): TGTGCCAGTGGAGAGTCCCTGGAGGCCCAGTACTTC.